The following is a T cell receptor beta chain sequence with its context. The data were taken from a study of OX40 agonist ivuxolimab in advanced cancers. Study information: Head and neck, renal cell, melanoma or hepatocellular carcinoma were the cancers that dose-escalation patients had.

The method was immunoSEQ multiplex PCR; TCRdb's version includes in-frame clones alone and lacks a portion of them. The sample lists some 80,000 clones, about 87% occurring once. Germline CDR1 reads GTSNPN; CDR2 reads SVGIG (reference sequence). J was trimmed by 7 bases and V by 3 bases; bases with no gene match: 5. The CDR3 consists of 13 residues. Here the sequenced sample was CD4+ or CD8+ T cells sorted from blood, taken in a trial of the OX40 agonist ivuxolimab. V gene TRBV30 combines with J gene TRBJ1-2, with 10 bases fitting TRBD1. The TCR was taken from an adult with an advanced solid tumor such as melanoma, head and neck, liver or kidney cancer. In DNA form, the CDR3 reads TGTGCCTGGAGCGCGGACAGGGGGTTTGGCTACACCTTC. It encodes CAWSADRGFGYTF.